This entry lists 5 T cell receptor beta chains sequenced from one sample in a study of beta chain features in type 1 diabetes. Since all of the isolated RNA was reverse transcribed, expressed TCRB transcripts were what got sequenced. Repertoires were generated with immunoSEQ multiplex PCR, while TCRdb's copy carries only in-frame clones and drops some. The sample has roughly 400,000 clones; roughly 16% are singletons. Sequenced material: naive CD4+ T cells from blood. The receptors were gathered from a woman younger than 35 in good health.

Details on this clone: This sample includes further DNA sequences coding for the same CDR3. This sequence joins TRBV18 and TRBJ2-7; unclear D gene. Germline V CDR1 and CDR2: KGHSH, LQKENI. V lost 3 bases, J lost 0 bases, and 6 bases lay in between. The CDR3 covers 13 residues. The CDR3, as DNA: TGTGCCAGCTCACCCCCCAGCTCCTACGAGCAGTACTTC. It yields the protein CASSPPSSYEQYF.

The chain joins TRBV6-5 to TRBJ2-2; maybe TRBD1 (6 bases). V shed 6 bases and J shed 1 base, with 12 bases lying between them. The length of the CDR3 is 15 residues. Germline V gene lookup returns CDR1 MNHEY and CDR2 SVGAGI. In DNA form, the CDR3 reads TGTGCCAGCAGCTTCGGACAGTTGAACACCGGGGAGCTGTTTTTT. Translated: CASSFGQLNTGELFF.

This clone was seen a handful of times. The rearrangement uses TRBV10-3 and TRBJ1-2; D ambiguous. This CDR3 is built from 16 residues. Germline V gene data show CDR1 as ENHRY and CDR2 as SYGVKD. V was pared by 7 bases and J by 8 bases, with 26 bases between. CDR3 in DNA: TGTGCCATCAACGACGTATCTCGGAGGGCCGACGGCGGCTACACCTTC. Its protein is CAINDVSRRADGGYTF.

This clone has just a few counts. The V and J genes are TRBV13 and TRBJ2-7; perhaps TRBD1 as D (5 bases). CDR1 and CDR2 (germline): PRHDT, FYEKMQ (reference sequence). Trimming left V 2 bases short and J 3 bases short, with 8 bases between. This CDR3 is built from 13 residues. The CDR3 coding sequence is TGTGCCAGCAGCTTAAAGGGGTTCTACGAGCAGTACTTC. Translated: CASSLKGFYEQYF.

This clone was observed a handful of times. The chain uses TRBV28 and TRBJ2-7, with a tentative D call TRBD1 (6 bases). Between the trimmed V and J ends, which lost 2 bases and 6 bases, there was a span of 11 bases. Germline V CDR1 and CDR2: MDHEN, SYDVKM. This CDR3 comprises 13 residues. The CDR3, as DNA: TGTGCCAGCAGTTTAACCCGACAGGCCGAGCAGTACTTC. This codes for CASSLTRQAEQYF.